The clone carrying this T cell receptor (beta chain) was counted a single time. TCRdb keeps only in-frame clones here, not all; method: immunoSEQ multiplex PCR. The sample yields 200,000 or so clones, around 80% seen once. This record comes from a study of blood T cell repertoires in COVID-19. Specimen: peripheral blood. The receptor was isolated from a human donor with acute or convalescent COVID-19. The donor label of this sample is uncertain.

Written as DNA, the CDR3 is TGTGCCAGCAGTTTAAAAGCTCTGGGACTAGCGGGAGATACGCAGTATTTT. It codes for CASSLKALGLAGDTQYF. The chain carries TRBV27 and TRBJ2-3; 12 bases map to TRBD2. V dropped 2 bases and J dropped 5; count of bases not matched to a gene: 8. The CDR3 consists of 17 residues. Per germline, CDR1 MNHEY and CDR2 SMNVEV (reference sequence).